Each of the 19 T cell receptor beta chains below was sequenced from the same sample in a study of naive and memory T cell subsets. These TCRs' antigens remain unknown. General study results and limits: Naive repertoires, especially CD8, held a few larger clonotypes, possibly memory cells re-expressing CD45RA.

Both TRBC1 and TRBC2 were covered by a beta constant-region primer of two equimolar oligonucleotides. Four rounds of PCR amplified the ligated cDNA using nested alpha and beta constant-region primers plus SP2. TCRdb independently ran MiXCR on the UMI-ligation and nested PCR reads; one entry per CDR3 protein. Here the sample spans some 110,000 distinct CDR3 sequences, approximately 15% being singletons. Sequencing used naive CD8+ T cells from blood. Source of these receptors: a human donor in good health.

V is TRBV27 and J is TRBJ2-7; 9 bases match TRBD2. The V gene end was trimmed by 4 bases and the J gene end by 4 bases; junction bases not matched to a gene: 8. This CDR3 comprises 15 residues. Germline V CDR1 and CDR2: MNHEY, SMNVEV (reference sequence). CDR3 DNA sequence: TGTGCCAGCAGTTCCTCCGGGACTAGCATATACGAGCAGTACTTC. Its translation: CASSSSGTSIYEQYF.

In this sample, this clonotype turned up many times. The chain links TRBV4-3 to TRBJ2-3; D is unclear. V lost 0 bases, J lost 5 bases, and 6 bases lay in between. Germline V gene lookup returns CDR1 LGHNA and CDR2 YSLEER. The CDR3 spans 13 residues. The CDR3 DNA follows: TGCGCCAGCAGCCAAGACATGCGAGATACGCAGTATTTT. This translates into CASSQDMRDTQYF.

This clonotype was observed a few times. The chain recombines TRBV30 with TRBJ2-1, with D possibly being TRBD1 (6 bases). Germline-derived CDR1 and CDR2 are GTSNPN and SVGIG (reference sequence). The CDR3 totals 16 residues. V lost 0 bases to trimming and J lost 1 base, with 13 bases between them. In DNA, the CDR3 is TGTGCCTGGAGTGTCAAGGCAGGGGCGTCCTACAATGAGCAGTTCTTC. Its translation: CAWSVKAGASYNEQFF.

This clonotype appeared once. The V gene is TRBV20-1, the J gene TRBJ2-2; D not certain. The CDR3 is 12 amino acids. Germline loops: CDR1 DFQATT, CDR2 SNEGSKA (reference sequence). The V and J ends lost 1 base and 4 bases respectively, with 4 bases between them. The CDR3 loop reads CSARVPTGELFF. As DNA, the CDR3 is TGCAGTGCTAGAGTACCCACCGGGGAGCTGTTTTTT.

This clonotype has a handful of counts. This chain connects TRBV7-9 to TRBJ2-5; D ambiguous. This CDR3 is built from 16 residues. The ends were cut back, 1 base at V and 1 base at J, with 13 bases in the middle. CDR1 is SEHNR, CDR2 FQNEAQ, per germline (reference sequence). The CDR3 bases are TGTGCCAGCAGCTTAGTGGAGACCGGCTTCCAAGAGACCCAGTACTTC. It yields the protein CASSLVETGFQETQYF.

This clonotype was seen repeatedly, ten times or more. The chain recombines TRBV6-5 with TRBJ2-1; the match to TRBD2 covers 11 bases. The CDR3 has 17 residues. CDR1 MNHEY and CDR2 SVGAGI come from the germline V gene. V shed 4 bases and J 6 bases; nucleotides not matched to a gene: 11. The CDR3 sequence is CASSSPRTSGFFNEQFF. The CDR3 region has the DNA TGTGCCAGCAGTTCCCCCCGGACTAGCGGGTTTTTCAATGAGCAGTTCTTC.

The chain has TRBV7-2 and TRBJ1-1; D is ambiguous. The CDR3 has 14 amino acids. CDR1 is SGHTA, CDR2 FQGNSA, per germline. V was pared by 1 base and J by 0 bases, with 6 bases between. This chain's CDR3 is CASSLDMVNTEAFF. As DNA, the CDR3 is TGTGCCAGCAGCTTAGATATGGTGAACACTGAAGCTTTCTTT.

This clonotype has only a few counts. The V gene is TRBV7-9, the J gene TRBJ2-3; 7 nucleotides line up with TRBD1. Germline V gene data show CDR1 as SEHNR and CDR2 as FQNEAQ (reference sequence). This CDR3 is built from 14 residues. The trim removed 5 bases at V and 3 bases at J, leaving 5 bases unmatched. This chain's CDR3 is CASSEGQRTDTQYF. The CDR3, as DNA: TGTGCCAGCAGCGAGGGACAGAGGACAGATACGCAGTATTTT.

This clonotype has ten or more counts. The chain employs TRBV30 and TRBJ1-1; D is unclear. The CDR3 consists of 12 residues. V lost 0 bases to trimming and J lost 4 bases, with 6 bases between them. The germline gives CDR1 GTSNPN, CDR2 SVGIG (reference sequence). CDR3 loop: CAWSVGSTEAFF. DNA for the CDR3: TGTGCCTGGAGTGTTGGTAGCACTGAAGCTTTCTTT.

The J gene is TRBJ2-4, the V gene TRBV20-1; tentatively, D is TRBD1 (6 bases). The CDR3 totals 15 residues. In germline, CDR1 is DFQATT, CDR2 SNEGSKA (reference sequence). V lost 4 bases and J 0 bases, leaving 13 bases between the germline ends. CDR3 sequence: CSAKDRPLAKNIQYF. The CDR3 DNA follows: TGCAGTGCTAAAGACAGGCCTCTAGCCAAAAACATTCAGTACTTC.

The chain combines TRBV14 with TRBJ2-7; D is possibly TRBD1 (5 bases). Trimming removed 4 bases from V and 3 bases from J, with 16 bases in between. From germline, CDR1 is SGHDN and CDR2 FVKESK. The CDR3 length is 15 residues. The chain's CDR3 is CASSPYDPTGYEQYF. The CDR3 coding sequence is TGTGCCAGCAGCCCCTACGACCCTACAGGCTACGAGCAGTACTTC.

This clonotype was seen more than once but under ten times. The CDR3: CSVFTRSGVRDTEAFF. CDR3 in DNA: TGCAGCGTTTTCACCCGGAGTGGGGTGAGGGACACTGAAGCTTTCTTT. This chain connects TRBV29-1 to TRBJ1-1; D unresolved. This CDR3 is 16 amino acids long. The germline V gene encodes CDR1 SQVTM and CDR2 ANQGSEA. Trimming shortened V by 5 bases and J by 3 bases, and 22 bases separated the two germline ends.

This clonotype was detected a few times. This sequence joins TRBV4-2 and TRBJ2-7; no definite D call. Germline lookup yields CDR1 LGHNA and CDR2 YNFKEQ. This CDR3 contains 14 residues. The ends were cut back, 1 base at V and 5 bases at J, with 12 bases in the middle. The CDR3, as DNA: TGTGCCAGCAGCCAAGGACGGCAGAATCACGAGCAGTACTTC. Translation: CASSQGRQNHEQYF.

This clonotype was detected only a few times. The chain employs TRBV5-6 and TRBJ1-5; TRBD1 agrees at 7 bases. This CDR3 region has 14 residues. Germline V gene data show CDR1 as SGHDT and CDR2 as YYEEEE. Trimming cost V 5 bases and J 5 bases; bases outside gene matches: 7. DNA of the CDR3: TGTGCCAGCAGTTTGTGGACAGGCTATCAGCCCCAGCATTTT. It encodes CASSLWTGYQPQHF.

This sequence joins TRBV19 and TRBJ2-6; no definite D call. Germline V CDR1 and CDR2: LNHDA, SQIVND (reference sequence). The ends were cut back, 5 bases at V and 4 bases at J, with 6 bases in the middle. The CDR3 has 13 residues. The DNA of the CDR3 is TGTGCCAGTAGTGGCTGGGGGGCCAACGTCCTGACTTTC. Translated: CASSGWGANVLTF.

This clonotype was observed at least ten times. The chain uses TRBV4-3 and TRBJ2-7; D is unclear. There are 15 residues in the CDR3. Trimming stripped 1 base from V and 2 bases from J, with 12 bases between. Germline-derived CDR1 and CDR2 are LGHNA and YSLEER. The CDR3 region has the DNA TGCGCCAGCAGCCAAGGAATAGGGTTGGCCTACGAGCAGTACTTC. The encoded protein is CASSQGIGLAYEQYF.

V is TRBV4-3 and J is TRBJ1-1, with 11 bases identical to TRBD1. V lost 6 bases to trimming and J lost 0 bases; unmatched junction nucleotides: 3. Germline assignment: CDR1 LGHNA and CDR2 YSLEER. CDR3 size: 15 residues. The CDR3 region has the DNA TGCGCCAGCAGGGACAGGGGGCTCTTGAACACTGAAGCTTTCTTT. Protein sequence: CASRDRGLLNTEAFF.

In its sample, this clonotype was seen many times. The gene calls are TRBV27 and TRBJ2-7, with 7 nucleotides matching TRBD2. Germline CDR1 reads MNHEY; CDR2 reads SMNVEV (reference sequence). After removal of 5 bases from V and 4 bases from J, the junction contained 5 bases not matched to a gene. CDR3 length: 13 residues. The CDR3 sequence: CASSPPGGYEQYF. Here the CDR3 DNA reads TGTGCCAGCAGTCCCCCGGGAGGTTACGAGCAGTACTTC.

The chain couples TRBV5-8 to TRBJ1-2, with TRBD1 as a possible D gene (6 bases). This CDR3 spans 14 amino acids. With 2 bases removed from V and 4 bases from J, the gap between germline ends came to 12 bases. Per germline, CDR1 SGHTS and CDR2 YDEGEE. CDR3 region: CASSFGGGLYGYTF. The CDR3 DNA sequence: TGTGCCAGCAGCTTCGGCGGGGGGCTCTATGGCTACACCTTC.